Following are 18 T cell receptor beta chains from one sample sequenced in a study of Graves' ophthalmopathy and Graves' hyperthyroidism. The sequenced template was RNA, covering the TCR beta CDR3 region. HTBI-primed RT-PCR formed the first round, and a multiplex PCR formed the second. In TCRdb, the multiplex PCR reads were re-called with MiXCR into one record per CDR3 protein. The profile covers about 740,000 distinct CDR3 sequences, with approximately 40% appearing a single time and 44% taken by the ten largest. Sequenced input: peripheral blood. The receptors originated from an adult man with Graves' ophthalmopathy.

This clonotype was found many times. The junction differs from germline at one of its ends, possibly a read error. This chain uses TRBV10-3 with TRBJ1-1; 7 bases line up with TRBD1. Per germline, CDR1 ENHRY and CDR2 SYGVKD. This CDR3 has 13 residues. CDR3 bases: TGTGCCAGCAGTTATAACAGGGGCACTGAAGCTTTCTTT. It codes for CASSYNRGTEAFF.

This clonotype has ten or more counts. This chain uses TRBV19 with TRBJ1-5; 7 bases are shared with TRBD1. Germline-derived CDR1 and CDR2 are LNHDA and SQIVND (reference sequence). V was clipped by 7 bases and J by 4 bases; unmatched bases: 7. This CDR3 contains 14 residues. In DNA form, the CDR3 reads TGTGCCAGTAACCCGACAGGGAAGAATCAGCCCCAGCATTTT. Translation gives CASNPTGKNQPQHF.

This clonotype was observed a handful of times. The chain has TRBV7-3 and TRBJ2-2; the match to TRBD2 covers 9 bases. This CDR3 contains 16 residues. Germline V gives CDR1 SGHTA, CDR2 FQGTGA. The V gene end was trimmed by 2 bases and the J gene end by 5 bases; junction bases not matched to a gene: 6. CDR3 DNA sequence: TGTGCCAGCAGCTTATCTCTAGCGGGGCGGACCGGGGAGCTGTTTTTT. As protein: CASSLSLAGRTGELFF.

On this clonotype: Because the CDR3 is missing its conserved closing phenylalanine or tryptophan, this is likely a read error. The chain combines TRBV29-1 with TRBJ1-5; D gene ambiguous. The CDR3 contains 13 residues. The V gene's germline CDR1 is SQVTM and CDR2 ANQGSEA. Trimming stripped 4 bases from V and 0 bases from J, with 7 bases between. The CDR3 DNA follows: TGCAGCGTTGCTCAGGTTAGCAATCAGCCCCAGCATCTT. Its protein is CSVAQVSNQPQHL.

This clonotype was counted at least ten times. The CDR3 protein is CSVFPLGYTF. In DNA, the CDR3 is TGCAGCGTTTTCCCTTTGGGCTACACCTTC. The chain has TRBV29-1 and TRBJ1-2; D unclear. With 5 bases removed from V and 8 bases from J, the gap between germline ends came to 9 bases. Germline lookup yields CDR1 SQVTM and CDR2 ANQGSEA. The CDR3 is 10 residues long. Looking up the rest from reference TRBV29-1 and TRBJ1-2 gives the full variable domain: SAVISQKPSRDICQRGTSLTIQCQVDSQVTMMFWYRQQPGQSLTLIATANQGSEATYESGFVIDKFPISRPNLTFSTLTVSNMSPEDSSIYLCSVFPLGYTFGSGTRLTVV.

This clonotype was observed a few times. The chain couples TRBV19 to TRBJ1-1, with TRBD1 as a possible D gene (6 bases). V lost 5 bases, J lost 5 bases, and 15 bases lay in between. The CDR3 is made up of 14 amino acids. Germline CDR1 and CDR2: LNHDA and SQIVND (reference sequence). The CDR3 region is CASSPLAGVTEAFF. CDR3 bases: TGTGCCAGTAGTCCTCTGGCAGGGGTAACTGAAGCTTTCTTT.

This clonotype was found a few times. The gene calls are TRBV7-9 and TRBJ2-7; TRBD1 aligns across 9 bases. Germline V gene lookup returns CDR1 SEHNR and CDR2 FQNEAQ (reference sequence). Trimming took 5 bases from V and 2 from J; bases not matched to a gene: 10. The CDR3 length is 16 residues. CDR3 DNA: TGTGCCAGCAGCCAGGGACAGGGCATTTCTACCTACGAGCAGTACTTC. This gives the protein CASSQGQGISTYEQYF.

Notes on this clonotype: A read error may be the cause here, since a much bigger clone is one base away. The chain links TRBV12-3 or TRBV12-4 to TRBJ1-1; D is possibly TRBD1 (6 bases). This CDR3 spans 14 amino acids. In nucleotides, the CDR3 is TGTGCCAGCAGGCCAGGACAGACATACACTGAAACTTTCTTT. Its translation is CASRPGQTYTETFF.

This clonotype showed up many times. The chain has TRBV7-8 and TRBJ1-6, with unresolved D. V lost 3 bases, J lost 1 base, and 7 bases lay in between. The CDR3 runs to 15 residues. Per germline, CDR1 SGHVS and CDR2 FQNEAQ. The CDR3 is CASSFQDSYNSPLHF. The CDR3 region has the DNA TGTGCCAGCAGCTTCCAAGATTCCTATAATTCACCCCTCCACTTT.

This chain links TRBV7-9 with TRBJ1-3; tentative D call: TRBD1 (5 bases). CDR1 SEHNR and CDR2 FQNEAQ come from the germline V gene (reference sequence). The CDR3 runs to 16 residues. Trimming stripped 2 bases from V and 0 bases from J, with 11 bases between. The CDR3 region is CASSLIAGASGNTIYF. The DNA for the CDR3 is TGTGCCAGCAGCTTAATAGCCGGGGCCTCTGGAAACACCATATATTTT.

The genes are TRBV5-5 and TRBJ2-1; 8 bases map to TRBD1. This CDR3 has 14 amino acids. The trim removed 0 bases at V and 4 bases at J, leaving 0 bases unmatched. The germline V gene has CDR1 SGHKS and CDR2 YYEKEE (reference sequence). As DNA, the CDR3 is TGTGCCAGCAGCTTGGGACAGGGGTACAATGAGCAGTTCTTC. Residues: CASSLGQGYNEQFF.

As to this clonotype: The CDR3 end shows no conserved phenylalanine or tryptophan, and so a read error is likely. This chain links TRBV5-4 with TRBJ2-5; 7 bases fit TRBD1. There are 13 residues in the CDR3. Germline lookup yields CDR1 SGHNT and CDR2 YYREEE (reference sequence). V lost 4 bases and J lost 2; bases outside the gene matches: 2. The CDR3 DNA sequence: TGTGCCAGCAGCAAGGGACAGCAAGAGACCCAGTACGTC. Amino acid sequence: CASSKGQQETQYV.

This clonotype was seen at least ten times. This chain links TRBV5-1 with TRBJ1-4, with D perhaps matching TRBD1 (6 bases). The CDR3 is made up of 14 amino acids. Trimming pared 4 bases from V and 3 bases from J, leaving 10 bases between. The germline V gene has CDR1 SGHRS and CDR2 YFSETQ. The CDR3 loop reads CASSTGTSNEKLFF. DNA for the CDR3: TGCGCCAGCAGCACCGGGACATCTAATGAAAAACTGTTTTTT.

This clonotype was observed a few times. The V gene is TRBV20-1, the J gene TRBJ2-3; D unresolved. The ends were cut back, 3 bases at V and 5 bases at J, with 9 bases in the middle. The germline CDR1 and CDR2 sequences are DFQATT and SNEGSKA (reference sequence). CDR3 length: 12 amino acids. CDR3 protein: CSASFIQDTQYF. CDR3 bases: TGCAGTGCTAGTTTTATACAAGATACGCAGTATTTT.

This clonotype was counted only a few times. The chain recombines TRBV6-1 with TRBJ2-7; D is ambiguous. The germline CDR1 and CDR2 sequences are MNHNS and SASEGT. The CDR3 consists of 12 residues. V shed 5 bases and J shed 5 bases, with 10 bases lying between them. The CDR3 sequence: CASSRFVDEQYF. The CDR3 region has the DNA TGTGCCAGCAGTCGTTTCGTCGACGAGCAGTACTTC.

With respect to this clonotype: The junction differs from germline at one of its ends, possibly a read error. The CDR3 protein is CASSFLASGTDAQYF. DNA for the CDR3: TGTGCCAGCAGCTTTCTGGCTAGCGGCACAGATGCGCAGTATTTT. V is TRBV11-2 and J is TRBJ2-3; 7 bases agree with TRBD2. Germline-derived CDR1 and CDR2 are SGHAT and FQNNGV. This CDR3 contains 15 residues.

This clonotype was observed once. The gene calls are TRBV14 and TRBJ1-5, with a weak D call TRBD1 (6 bases). CDR1 is SGHDN, CDR2 FVKESK, per germline. This CDR3 contains 14 residues. Trimming removed 1 base at V and 11 bases at J, with 15 bases between. The CDR3 spells CASSQGGRGETQHF. The CDR3 nucleotides are TGTGCCAGCAGCCAAGGGGGGCGGGGGGAGACCCAGCATTTT.

This clonotype occurred many times. This chain connects TRBV7-2 to TRBJ1-1; the D is unclear. The V and J ends lost 2 bases and 7 bases respectively, with 5 bases between them. Germline assignment: CDR1 SGHTA and CDR2 FQGNSA. This CDR3 contains 11 residues. CDR3 sequence: CASSLRFEAFF. CDR3 DNA: TGTGCCAGCAGCTTACGGTTTGAAGCTTTCTTT.